This T cell receptor beta chain stems from a study of Ad26.COV2.S vaccination and SARS-CoV-2 variants. Across the study: Of the COV1001 trial arms, the Ad26.COV2.S arm included the donor. Overall study findings and caveats: Individuals receiving vaccine had higher spike-specific TCR breadth than placebo recipients did.

The data were produced by immunoSEQ multiplex PCR, yet TCRdb's version contains in-frame clones alone and is incomplete. The sample holds about 680,000 clones, 89% seen once. Stated treatment: some 20 received Ad26.COV2.S at low or high dose, single or two shots; about 5 received placebo; per-sample allocation not given. After the first vaccine or placebo injection, samples were drawn on day 63. This CDR3 has 13 amino acids. Germline assignment: CDR1 LNHDA and CDR2 SQIVND (reference sequence). Trimming removed 6 bases from V and 0 bases from J, with 8 bases in between. Regarding this clone: The antigen remains unidentified.

The source material was peripheral blood, sampled in a trial of Ad26.COV2.S vaccine versus placebo. The chain couples TRBV19 to TRBJ1-1; D ambiguous. This TCR came from a person between 18 and 59 years old who received the Ad26.COV2.S COVID-19 vaccine or a placebo. In DNA form, the CDR3 reads TGTGCCAGTAGCCGGACCATGAACACTGAAGCTTTCTTT. Protein: CASSRTMNTEAFF.